This is a list of T cell receptor beta chains from one sample in a study of T cell changes during pregnancy in multiple sclerosis. TCRdb's copy holds only in-frame clones and misses some; the assay was immunoSEQ multiplex PCR. The profile shows 30,000 to 45,000 clones, about nine tenths of them singletons. This sample comprised CD8+ T cells from peripheral blood mononuclear cells, obtained before pregnancy. The origin of the receptors is a female donor with multiple sclerosis, enrolled in a pregnancy study. The CDR3 runs from the conserved cysteine through the conserved F or W. Fields, in order: clone size, V gene, CDR3 length, D gene, J gene, CDR3 DNA, CDR3 protein. The D gene is left open where the match is weak. Expanded clones are given a class, and other clones once, few, many or no size at all.

-	TRBV7-9	14	TRBD2	TRBJ2-5	TGTGCCAGCAGCTCCCTAGCGGGGGTGGAGACCCAGTACTTC	CASSSLAGVETQYF
-	TRBV9	14	-	TRBJ1-3	TGTGCCAGCAGCGGGGGGCTCTCTGGAAACACCATATATTTT	CASSGGLSGNTIYF
-	TRBV28	14	TRBD1	TRBJ1-1	TGTGCCAGCAGTTGGGGACAGCTGAACACTGAAGCTTTCTTT	CASSWGQLNTEAFF
-	TRBV6-6	14	TRBD1	TRBJ1-4	TGTGCCAGCAGACCTCCAGGGGGATATGAAAAACTGTTTTTT	CASRPPGGYEKLFF
-	TRBV29-1	14	TRBD2	TRBJ2-3	TGCAGCGTTGGGGGGACTACCCCCACAGATACGCAGTATTTT	CSVGGTTPTDTQYF
-	TRBV13	14	TRBD1	TRBJ2-7	TGTGCCAGCAGCTTGGGACAGGGGGCTTCCGAGCAGTACTTC	CASSLGQGASEQYF
-	TRBV30	11	-	TRBJ2-7	TGTGCCTGGAGCAGGGCCCACGAGCAGTACTTC	CAWSRAHEQYF
once	TRBV5-5	18	TRBD1	TRBJ1-3	TGTGCCAGCAGCCGCGGTCCCGGGACAGGCTACTCTGGAAACACCATATATTTT	CASSRGPGTGYSGNTIYF
-	TRBV4-2	16	-	TRBJ1-1	TGTGCCAGCAGCCAAGATCCGAAACAGGGCAACACTGAAGCTTTCTTT	CASSQDPKQGNTEAFF
-	TRBV6-5	15	TRBD2	TRBJ2-2	TGTGCCAGCAGTTACCGCCTAGCGGACACCGGGGAGCTGTTTTTT	CASSYRLADTGELFF
-	TRBV29-1	12	-	TRBJ2-1	TGCAGCGTCAGGGGCTGGCATAATGAGCAGTTCTTC	CSVRGWHNEQFF
once	TRBV7-8	17	TRBD2	TRBJ2-7	TGTGCCAGCAGTCGTCGACTAGCGGGGGACCTCTCCTACGAGCAGTACTTC	CASSRRLAGDLSYEQYF
-	TRBV7-8	14	-	TRBJ1-1	TGTGCCAGCAGCCCACGGGAAGCGCGAACTGAAGCTTTCTTT	CASSPREARTEAFF
-	TRBV6-4	13	TRBD1	TRBJ2-5	TGTGCCAGCAGTCCGGACAGGGGAGAGACCCAGTACTTC	CASSPDRGETQYF
-	TRBV10-3	14	-	TRBJ2-2	TGTGCCATCAGTGAGACCGGGGAGACCGGGGAGCTGTTTTTT	CAISETGETGELFF
-	TRBV6-5	13	TRBD1	TRBJ1-5	TGTGCCAGCAGTTCGGGACAGAATCAGCCCCAGCATTTT	CASSSGQNQPQHF
-	TRBV9	14	TRBD1	TRBJ2-7	TGTGCCAGCAGCCCCGGGGACAGTTCCTACGAGCAGTACTTC	CASSPGDSSYEQYF
-	TRBV7-9	16	TRBD1	TRBJ1-1	TGTGCCAGCAGCTCCCCCCCCGGGACAGGCCGTTCTGAAGCTTTCTTT	CASSSPPGTGRSEAFF
-	TRBV2	15	TRBD1	TRBJ1-5	TGTGCCAGCAGTGAGGGACAGGCTTCCTCTCAGCCCCAGCATTTT	CASSEGQASSQPQHF
-	TRBV5-5	15	TRBD1	TRBJ1-1	TGTGCCAGCAGCTTTTTGGGACAGAGGGGCACTGAAGCTTTCTTT	CASSFLGQRGTEAFF
-	TRBV7-9	15	TRBD2	TRBJ2-7	TGTGCCAGCAGCATAACTAGCGGGGGGTTGCTCGAGCAGTACTTC	CASSITSGGLLEQYF
-	TRBV6-1	14	TRBD1	TRBJ2-7	TGTGCCAGCAGTGAAAAGGGGGCCACCTACGAGCAGTACTTC	CASSEKGATYEQYF
-	TRBV2	15	TRBD2	TRBJ2-5	TGTGCCAGCAGCGCGACTAGCGGGAGGTCGGAGACCCAGTACTTC	CASSATSGRSETQYF
-	TRBV15	16	TRBD1	TRBJ1-5	TGTGCCACCAGCAGAGATCTAGGGGGCAGCAATCAGCCCCAGCATTTT	CATSRDLGGSNQPQHF
-	TRBV14	14	TRBD1	TRBJ1-2	TGTGCCAGCAGCTCGGGACAGGGGGCTTTCGGCTACACCTTC	CASSSGQGAFGYTF
-	TRBV28	14	TRBD1	TRBJ1-2	TGTGCCAGCAGTTTATTGTGGCAGGGGGATGGCTACACCTTC	CASSLLWQGDGYTF
-	TRBV5-6	11	-	TRBJ2-1	TGTGCCAGCAGCTTGTCCTATGAGCAGTTCTTC	CASSLSYEQFF
-	TRBV11-2	14	-	TRBJ2-7	TGTGCCACCCGCCGACGGACAGCTTCCTACGAGCAGTACTTC	CATRRRTASYEQYF
-	TRBV27	18	TRBD2	TRBJ2-1	TGTGCCAGCAGTTTGGGGGTAGCGGGAGGGTACTCCTACAATGAGCAGTTCTTC	CASSLGVAGGYSYNEQFF
-	TRBV29-1	15	-	TRBJ2-2	TGCAGCGTTGAAGGGTCGGGGGACTACACCGGGGAGCTGTTTTTT	CSVEGSGDYTGELFF
-	TRBV19	13	-	TRBJ1-5	TGTGCCAGTAGTTCACGGGGCAATCAGCCCCAGCATTTT	CASSSRGNQPQHF
-	TRBV2	15	-	TRBJ1-5	TGTGCCAGCAGTTCCGGGATCTCTAGCAATCAGCCCCAGCATTTT	CASSSGISSNQPQHF
few	TRBV28	14	TRBD1	TRBJ1-1	TGTGCCAGCAGTTTACAGGGGGCGGACACTGAAGCTTTCTTT	CASSLQGADTEAFF
-	TRBV5-4	15	-	TRBJ2-3	TGTGCCAGCAGCTATGAGCGGCCTAGCACAGATACGCAGTATTTT	CASSYERPSTDTQYF
-	TRBV10-3	11	TRBD1	TRBJ2-5	TGTGCCATCAGCGATGACAGGGGCCAGTACTTC	CAISDDRGQYF
-	TRBV7-9	13	-	TRBJ2-1	TGTGCAGGGGGGGCAGGAAGCCTCGATGAGCAGTTCTTC	CAGGAGSLDEQFF
-	TRBV5-4	17	TRBD2	TRBJ2-2	TGTGCCACCGCTCGAAGCGGGGGGGGTATGTACACCGGGGAGCTGTTTTTT	CATARSGGGMYTGELFF
-	TRBV7-9	13	-	TRBJ1-5	TGTGCCAGCGGGGAGGGAGAGGATCAGCCCCAGCATTTT	CASGEGEDQPQHF
-	TRBV7-9	16	-	TRBJ1-4	TGTGCCAGCAGCCCCCGGCGGGGGAGCGAGGGTGAAAAACTGTTTTTT	CASSPRRGSEGEKLFF
-	TRBV6-6	14	-	TRBJ2-1	TGTGCCAGCAGTTCGGCCAGGGGCTACAATGAGCAGTTCTTC	CASSSARGYNEQFF
-	TRBV6-4	14	-	TRBJ1-3	TGTGCCAGCAGTGACTCGATTCGGGGAAACACCATATATTTT	CASSDSIRGNTIYF
-	TRBV2	15	TRBD2	TRBJ2-1	TGTGCCAGCAAACTAGCGCCTACTCTCCTAAATGAGCAGTTCTTC	CASKLAPTLLNEQFF
-	TRBV4-1	15	TRBD2	TRBJ2-7	TGCGCCAGCAGCCAACGGGCGGGAGGGACCTACGAGCAGTACTTC	CASSQRAGGTYEQYF
-	TRBV11-2	17	-	TRBJ1-1	TGTGCCAGCAGCTCCAGGGGTCCCCTAGGGATGAACACTGAAGCTTTCTTT	CASSSRGPLGMNTEAFF
-	TRBV5-6	17	-	TRBJ1-3	TGTGCCAGCAGCTGGGGGAAGGGGAGGCCCTCTGGAAACACCATATATTTT	CASSWGKGRPSGNTIYF
-	TRBV18	16	-	TRBJ2-1	TGTGCCAGCTCACCTCAGGGGAAAAGCTCCTACAATGAGCAGTTCTTC	CASSPQGKSSYNEQFF
-	TRBV27	17	-	TRBJ2-2	TGTGCCAGCAGTTTATTTTCGGAGGGACCGAACACCGGGGAGCTGTTTTTT	CASSLFSEGPNTGELFF
-	TRBV11-2	14	TRBD1	TRBJ2-1	TGTGCCAGCAGCTTAGGGACAGGGGGCCCTGAGCAGTTCTTC	CASSLGTGGPEQFF
-	TRBV6-5	14	-	TRBJ2-5	TGTGCCAGCAGTCCCCCAGGGTTCCAAGAGACCCAGTACTTC	CASSPPGFQETQYF
-	TRBV10-3	16	TRBD1	TRBJ1-4	TGTGCCAGCCTAAGGACAGGGCCAACAACTAATGAAAAACTGTTTTTT	CASLRTGPTTNEKLFF
-	TRBV28	13	-	TRBJ2-7	TGTGCCAGCAGTTTCGAACAGTCCTACGGGCAGTACTTC	CASSFEQSYGQYF
-	TRBV25-1	15	TRBD1	TRBJ1-1	TGTGCCAGCAGCGCCTCCGGGACAGTGAACACTGAAGCTTTCTTT	CASSASGTVNTEAFF
-	TRBV11-1	16	-	TRBJ2-1	TGTGCCAGCAGCGTCGACCCGGGGTTATCTCGGCATGAGCAGTTCTTC	CASSVDPGLSRHEQFF
few	TRBV7-9	12	-	TRBJ1-1	TGTGCCAGCAGCTTAGGGAGGGCTGAAGCTTTCTTT	CASSLGRAEAFF
-	TRBV5-1	15	-	TRBJ2-5	TGCGCCAGCCGGCTACGGGACACTCCACAAGAGACCCAGTACTTC	CASRLRDTPQETQYF
-	TRBV5-1	14	TRBD2	TRBJ2-3	TGCGCCAGCAGCTTCGGACTAGCTGGAGATACGCAGTATTTT	CASSFGLAGDTQYF
-	TRBV2	14	TRBD1	TRBJ1-2	TGTGCCAGCAGTGAAGCAGGAGGGGGCCGGGGCTACACCTTC	CASSEAGGGRGYTF
once	TRBV5-1	14	-	TRBJ2-1	TGCGCCAGCAGGTCCGAGAGTCGCTACAATGAGCAGTTCTTC	CASRSESRYNEQFF
-	TRBV5-6	17	-	TRBJ1-3	TGTGCCAGCAGCTTGCCGGGACACCTTGGGGCAGGAAACACCATATATTTT	CASSLPGHLGAGNTIYF